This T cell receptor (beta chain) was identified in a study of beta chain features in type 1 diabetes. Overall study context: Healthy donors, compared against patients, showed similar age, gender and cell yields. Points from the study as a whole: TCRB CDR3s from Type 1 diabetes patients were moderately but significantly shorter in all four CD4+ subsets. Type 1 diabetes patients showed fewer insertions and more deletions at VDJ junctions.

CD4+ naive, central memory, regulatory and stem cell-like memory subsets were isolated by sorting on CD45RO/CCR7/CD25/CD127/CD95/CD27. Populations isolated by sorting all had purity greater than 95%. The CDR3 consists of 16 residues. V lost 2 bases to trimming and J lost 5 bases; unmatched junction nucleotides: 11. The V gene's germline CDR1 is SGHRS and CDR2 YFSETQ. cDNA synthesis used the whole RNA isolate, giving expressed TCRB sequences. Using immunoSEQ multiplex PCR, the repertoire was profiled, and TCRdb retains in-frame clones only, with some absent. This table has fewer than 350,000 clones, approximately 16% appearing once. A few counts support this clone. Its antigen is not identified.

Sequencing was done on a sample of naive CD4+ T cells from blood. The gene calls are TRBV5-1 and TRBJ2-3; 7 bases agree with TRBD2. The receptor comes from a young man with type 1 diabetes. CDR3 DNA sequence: TGCGCCAGCAGCTTCGTTGTCGGGAGGCTCCGAGATACGCAGTATTTT. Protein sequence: CASSFVVGRLRDTQYF.